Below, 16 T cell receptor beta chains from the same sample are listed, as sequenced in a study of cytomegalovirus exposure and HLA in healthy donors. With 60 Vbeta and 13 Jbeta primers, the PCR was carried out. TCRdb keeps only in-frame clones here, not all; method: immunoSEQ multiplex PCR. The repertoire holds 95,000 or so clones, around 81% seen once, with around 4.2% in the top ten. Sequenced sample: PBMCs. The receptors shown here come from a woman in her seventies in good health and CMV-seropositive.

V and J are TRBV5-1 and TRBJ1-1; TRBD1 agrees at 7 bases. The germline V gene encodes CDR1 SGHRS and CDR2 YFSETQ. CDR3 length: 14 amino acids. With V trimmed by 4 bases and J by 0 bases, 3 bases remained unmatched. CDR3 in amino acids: CASSVGTVNTEAFF. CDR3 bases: TGCGCCAGCAGCGTCGGGACAGTGAACACTGAAGCTTTCTTT.

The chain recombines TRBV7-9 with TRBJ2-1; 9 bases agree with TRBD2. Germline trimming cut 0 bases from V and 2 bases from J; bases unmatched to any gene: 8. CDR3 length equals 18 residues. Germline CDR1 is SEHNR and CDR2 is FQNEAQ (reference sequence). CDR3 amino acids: CASSLAKIPSGAYNEQFF. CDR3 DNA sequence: TGTGCCAGCAGCTTAGCTAAAATTCCTAGCGGGGCCTACAATGAGCAGTTCTTC.

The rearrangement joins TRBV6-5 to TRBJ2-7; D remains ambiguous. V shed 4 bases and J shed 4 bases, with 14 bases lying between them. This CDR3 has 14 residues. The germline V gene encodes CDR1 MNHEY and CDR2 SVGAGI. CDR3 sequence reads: CASSSTPGSYEQYF. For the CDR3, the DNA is TGTGCCAGCAGTTCCACCCCCGGGTCTTACGAGCAGTACTTC.

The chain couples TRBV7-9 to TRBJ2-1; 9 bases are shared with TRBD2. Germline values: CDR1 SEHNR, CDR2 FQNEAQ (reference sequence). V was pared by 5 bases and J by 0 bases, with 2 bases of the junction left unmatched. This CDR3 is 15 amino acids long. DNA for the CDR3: TGTGCCAGCAGCGTTAGCGGGAGCTCCTACAATGAGCAGTTCTTC. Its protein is CASSVSGSSYNEQFF.

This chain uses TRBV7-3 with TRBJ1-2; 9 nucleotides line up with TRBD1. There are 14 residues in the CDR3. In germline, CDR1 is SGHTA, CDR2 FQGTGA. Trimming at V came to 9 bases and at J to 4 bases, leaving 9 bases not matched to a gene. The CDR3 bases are TGTGCCAGTAGACCGGGACAGGGTGCCTATGGCTACACCTTC. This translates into CASRPGQGAYGYTF.

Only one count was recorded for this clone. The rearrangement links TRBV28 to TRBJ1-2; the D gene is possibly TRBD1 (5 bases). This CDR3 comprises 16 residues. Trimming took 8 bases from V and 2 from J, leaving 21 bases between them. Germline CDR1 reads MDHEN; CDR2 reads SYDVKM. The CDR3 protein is CASLGGLDRQNYGYTF. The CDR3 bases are TGTGCCAGCTTGGGGGGTCTTGACAGACAAAACTATGGCTACACCTTC.

DNA of the CDR3: TGTGCCAGTAGTATCAGGGACAGTACCGATGAAAAACTGTTTTTT. This encodes CASSIRDSTDEKLFF. The chain combines TRBV19 with TRBJ1-4, with 7 bases matching TRBD1. CDR1 and CDR2 (germline): LNHDA, SQIVND (reference sequence). The junction had 7 bases not matched to a gene; V was cut back by 3 bases and J by 6 bases. CDR3 size: 15 residues.

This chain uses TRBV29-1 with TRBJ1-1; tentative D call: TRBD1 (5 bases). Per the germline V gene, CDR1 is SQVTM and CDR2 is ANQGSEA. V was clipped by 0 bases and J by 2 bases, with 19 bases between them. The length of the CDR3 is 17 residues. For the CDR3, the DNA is TGCAGCGTTGAAGACTGGACATGGGATTTTCTTAACACTGAAGCTTTCTTT. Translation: CSVEDWTWDFLNTEAFF.

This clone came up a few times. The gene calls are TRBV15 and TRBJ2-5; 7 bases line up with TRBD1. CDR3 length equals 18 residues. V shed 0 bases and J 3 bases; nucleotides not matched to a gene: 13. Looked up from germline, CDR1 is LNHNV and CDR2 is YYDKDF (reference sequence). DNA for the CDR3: TGTGCCACCAGCAGAGAGGTCCCCGGGACAGCGCGGGAAGAGACCCAGTACTTC. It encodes CATSREVPGTAREETQYF.

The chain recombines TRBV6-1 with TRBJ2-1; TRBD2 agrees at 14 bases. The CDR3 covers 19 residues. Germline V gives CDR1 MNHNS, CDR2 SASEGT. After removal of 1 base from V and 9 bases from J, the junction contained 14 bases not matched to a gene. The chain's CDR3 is CASSEGFWTSGRKGSEQFF. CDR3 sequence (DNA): TGTGCCAGCAGTGAAGGATTTTGGACTAGCGGGAGGAAGGGTAGTGAGCAGTTCTTC.

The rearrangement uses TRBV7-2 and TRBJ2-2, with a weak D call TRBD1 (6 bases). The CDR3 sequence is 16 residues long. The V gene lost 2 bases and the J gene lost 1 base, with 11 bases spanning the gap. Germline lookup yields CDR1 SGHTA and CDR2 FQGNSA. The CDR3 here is CASSLRQGLNTGELFF. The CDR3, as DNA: TGTGCCAGCAGCTTAAGGCAGGGGCTGAACACCGGGGAGCTGTTTTTT.

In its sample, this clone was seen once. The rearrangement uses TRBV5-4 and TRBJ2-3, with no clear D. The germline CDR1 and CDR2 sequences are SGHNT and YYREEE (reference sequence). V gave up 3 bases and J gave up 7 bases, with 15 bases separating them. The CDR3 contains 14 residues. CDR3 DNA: TGTGCCAGCAGCTCCTGGGCCCTCGAACATACGCAGTATTTT. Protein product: CASSSWALEHTQYF.

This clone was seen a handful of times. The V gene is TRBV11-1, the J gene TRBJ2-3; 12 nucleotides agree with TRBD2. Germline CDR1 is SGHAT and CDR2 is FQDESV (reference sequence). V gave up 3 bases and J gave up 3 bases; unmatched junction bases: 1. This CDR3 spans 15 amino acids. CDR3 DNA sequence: TGTGCCAGCAGCTTCGGGACTAGCGGGACAGATACGCAGTATTTT. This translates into CASSFGTSGTDTQYF.

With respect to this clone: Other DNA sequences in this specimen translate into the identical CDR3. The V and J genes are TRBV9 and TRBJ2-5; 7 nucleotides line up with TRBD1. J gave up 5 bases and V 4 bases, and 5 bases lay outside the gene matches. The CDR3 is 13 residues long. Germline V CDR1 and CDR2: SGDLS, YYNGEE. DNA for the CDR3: TGTGCCAGCAGCTACAGGGGCGGGGAGACCCAGTACTTC. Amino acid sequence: CASSYRGGETQYF.

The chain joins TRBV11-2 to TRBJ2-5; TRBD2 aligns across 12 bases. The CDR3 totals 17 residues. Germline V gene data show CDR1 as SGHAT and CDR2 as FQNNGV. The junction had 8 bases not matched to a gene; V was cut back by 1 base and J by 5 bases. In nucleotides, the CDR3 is TGTGCCAGCAGCTTAGCTCCTCTCACTAGCGGGGGGGAGACCCAGTACTTC. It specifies CASSLAPLTSGGETQYF.

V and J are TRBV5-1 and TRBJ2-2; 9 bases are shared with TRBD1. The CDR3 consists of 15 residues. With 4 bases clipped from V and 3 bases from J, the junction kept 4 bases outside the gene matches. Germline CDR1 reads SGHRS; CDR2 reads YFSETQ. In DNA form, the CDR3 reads TGCGCCAGCAGCCTACAGGGGGCTGACACCGGGGAGCTGTTTTTT. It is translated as CASSLQGADTGELFF.